Sequencing of this T cell receptor beta chain was carried out in a study of beta chain features in type 1 diabetes. For the study at large: In age, gender and cell yields, patients were similar to healthy donors. Examination of sorted cells across all samples involved 98,000,000 or so cells.

The germline V gene encodes CDR1 GTSNPN and CDR2 SVGIG (reference sequence). CDR3 size: 13 residues. Trimming stripped 2 bases from V and 0 bases from J, with 8 bases between. Worth noting for this clone: Other DNA sequences in the sample encode the same CDR3.

Expressed TCRB transcripts were sequenced because the entire RNA isolate underwent reverse transcription. Sequencing used immunoSEQ multiplex PCR; TCRdb keeps in-frame clones, though not all of them. The data contain a few hundred thousand clones, over 9.5% of them singletons. The sequence derives from a woman under 30 in good health. The V call is TRBV30, the J call TRBJ2-7; possible D gene TRBD2, 6 bases. The sequencing input was naive CD4+ T cells from blood. This CDR3 reads CAWSSGLSYEQYF. The CDR3, as DNA: TGTGCCTGGAGTAGCGGGCTCTCCTACGAGCAGTACTTC.